This T cell receptor beta chain was observed in a study of human T cells and chemical hapten exposure. The wider study: 2% DPC was applied to approximately 2 cm by approximately 2 cm of upper inner arm skin for sensitization. Application of 0.01% DPC to the upper back was done by patch test, with a reading at 6 days. Whole-study results and caveats: Counts of TCRs expanded at PT1 correlated positively with patch test score.

The authors' processing: Samples had a median of around 88,000 TCRs, ranging roughly 20,000 to 750,000. One entry per CDR3 protein, called by TCRdb with MiXCR from the RACE reads. TCRdb, not the authors, supplied the V and J calls. The table records approximately 71,000 distinct CDR3 sequences, 9.8% of them present only once. Germline CDR1 reads SGDLS; CDR2 reads YYNGEE. The ends were cut back, 5 bases at V and 5 bases at J, with 3 bases in the middle. This CDR3 has 10 residues. Sample time point: patch test 1, 2 weeks after DPC sensitization. As to treatment: therapeutic diphenylcyclopropenone sensitization with weekly scalp DPC. With respect to this clonotype: Its antigen is unidentified.

The receptor comes from a woman aged 35 to 49 with alopecia areata. Some clones in this sample may be carry-over from other donors' samples. This chain links TRBV9 with TRBJ2-3; D not certain. The sequencing used whole blood, collected in connection with sensitization to the hapten diphenylcyclopropenone (DPC). CDR3 sequence reads: CASRRDTQYF. For the CDR3, the DNA is TGTGCCAGCAGAAGAGATACGCAGTATTTT.